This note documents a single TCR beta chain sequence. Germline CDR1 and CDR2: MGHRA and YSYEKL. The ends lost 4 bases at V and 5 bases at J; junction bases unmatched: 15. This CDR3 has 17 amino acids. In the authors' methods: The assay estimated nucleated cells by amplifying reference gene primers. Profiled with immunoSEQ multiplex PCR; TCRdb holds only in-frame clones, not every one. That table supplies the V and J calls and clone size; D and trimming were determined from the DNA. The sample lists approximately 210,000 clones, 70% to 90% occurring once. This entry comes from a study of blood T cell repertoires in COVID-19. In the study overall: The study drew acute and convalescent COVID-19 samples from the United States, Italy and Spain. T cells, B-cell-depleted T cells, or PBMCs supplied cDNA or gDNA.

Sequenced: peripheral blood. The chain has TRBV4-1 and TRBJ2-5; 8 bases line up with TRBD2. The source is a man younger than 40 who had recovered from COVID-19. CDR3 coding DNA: TGCGCCAGCAGCCTAAGCGCGGGGGGTTTTTCGGTTGAGACCCAGTACTTC. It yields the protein CASSLSAGGFSVETQYF.